The 25 T cell receptor beta chains reported below all come from one sample, sequenced in a study of control samples from healthy donors and cancer patients. Some clones are missing from TCRdb's copy, which holds only in-frame ones; the method was immunoSEQ multiplex PCR. The data contain some 45,000 clones, approximately 90% of them singletons. The specimen sequenced was PBMCs. These receptors were taken from a woman in her thirties or forties with head and neck cancer.

The chain links TRBV6-4 to TRBJ1-5; tentatively, D is TRBD1 (5 bases). CDR3 length: 19 residues. The V gene lost 2 bases and the J gene lost 11 bases, with 31 bases spanning the gap. The germline V gene encodes CDR1 MRHNA and CDR2 SNTAGT. CDR3 amino acids: CASSDPGREYHLPIQSQHF. The CDR3 region has the DNA TGTGCCAGCAGTGACCCTGGCAGGGAGTATCACCTTCCAATTCAATCCCAGCATTTT.

The gene calls are TRBV5-1 and TRBJ2-7; no clear D gene. The CDR3 length is 12 residues. Germline V CDR1 and CDR2: SGHRS, YFSETQ. Trimming left V 4 bases short and J 2 bases short, with 7 bases between. CDR3 residues: CASSVGTYEQYF. DNA for the CDR3: TGCGCCAGCAGCGTAGGAACCTACGAGCAGTACTTC.

This rearrangement joins TRBV9 to TRBJ1-2; D not certain. The CDR3 sequence is 13 residues long. Trimming removed 5 bases at V and 5 bases at J, with 13 bases between. Germline V gives CDR1 SGDLS, CDR2 YYNGEE. CDR3 in amino acids: CASSSQRTYGYTF. The CDR3 DNA reads as TGTGCCAGCAGTTCACAGAGGACGTATGGCTACACCTTC.

The chain employs TRBV10-2 and TRBJ2-1; D unresolved. CDR1 is WSHSY and CDR2 is SAAADI in the germline V gene. V lost 0 bases and J 1 base, leaving 7 bases between the germline ends. The CDR3 is 15 amino acids. The CDR3 DNA reads as TGCGCCAGCAGTGAGTCGGGGATGTCCTACAATGAGCAGTTCTTC. Its protein product is CASSESGMSYNEQFF.

This chain connects TRBV13 to TRBJ2-1, with 14 bases aligning to TRBD2. CDR3 length equals 16 residues. Per the germline V gene, CDR1 is PRHDT and CDR2 is FYEKMQ (reference sequence). The junction had 9 bases not matched to a gene; V was cut back by 5 bases and J by 9 bases. The CDR3, as DNA: TGTGCCAGCAGCCAACGGACTAGCGGGGGGAATAGTGAGCAGTTCTTC. The encoded protein is CASSQRTSGGNSEQFF.

This chain joins TRBV7-9 and TRBJ1-5, with D tentatively TRBD1 (5 bases). CDR3 length: 14 residues. Germline V gene lookup returns CDR1 SEHNR and CDR2 FQNEAQ (reference sequence). V shed 8 bases and J shed 2 bases, with 13 bases lying between them. CDR3 sequence: CASYGSRGNQPQHF. The CDR3 DNA reads as TGTGCCAGCTATGGATCCAGGGGCAATCAGCCCCAGCATTTT.

The rearrangement uses TRBV19 and TRBJ1-2; D possibly corresponds to TRBD1 (6 bases). Per germline, CDR1 LNHDA and CDR2 SQIVND (reference sequence). This CDR3 comprises 16 residues. V dropped 5 bases and J dropped 7 bases, with 23 bases sitting between them. CDR3 in DNA: TGTGCCAGTAGTGTCGCCGTAGGTGGGGGGCCAGGTGGCTACACCTTC. Translated, it gives CASSVAVGGGPGGYTF.

The chain employs TRBV4-2 and TRBJ2-3; D is uncertain. Deletions cut 2 bases from V and 0 bases from J, with 9 bases between. Germline V CDR1 and CDR2: LGHNA, YNFKEQ. This CDR3 is built from 15 residues. CDR3 in DNA: TGTGCCAGCAGCCAACAGTTTTCTAGCACAGATACGCAGTATTTT. Translating gives CASSQQFSSTDTQYF.

The gene calls are TRBV4-1 and TRBJ2-7; 12 positions agree with TRBD2. This CDR3 is 17 amino acids long. CDR1 is MGHRA, CDR2 YSYEKL, per germline. The V segment lost 4 bases and the J segment 3 bases; nucleotides outside the gene matches: 10. CDR3 nucleotides: TGCGCCAGCAGCCGGCTCACTAGCGGGGGGTTTAGCTACGAGCAGTACTTC. Translation: CASSRLTSGGFSYEQYF.

V is TRBV2 and J is TRBJ2-1, with 12 bases identical to TRBD1. The germline V gene has CDR1 SNHLY and CDR2 FYNNEI. This CDR3 comprises 13 residues. V lost 10 bases and J lost 7; bases outside the gene matches: 5. CDR3 residues: CAIPGQGANEQFF. CDR3 bases: TGTGCCATTCCGGGACAGGGGGCAAATGAGCAGTTCTTC.

The genes are TRBV27 and TRBJ1-5; 7 bases are shared with TRBD1. In germline, CDR1 is MNHEY, CDR2 SMNVEV (reference sequence). The V and J ends lost 6 bases and 9 bases, in that order; junction bases with no gene match: 11. The CDR3 has 14 amino acids. The CDR3 nucleotides read TGTGCCAGCAGAGAAACCAGGGGGGGAGGGCCCCAGCATTTT. Residues: CASRETRGGGPQHF.

This clone was detected only once. The chain joins TRBV24-1 to TRBJ2-3; D is unresolved. Trimming left V 1 base short and J 4 bases short, with 8 bases between. CDR3 length: 14 residues. CDR1 and CDR2 (germline): KGHDR, SFDVKD. In DNA, the CDR3 is TGTGCCACCAGTGATTTAACAGCCCCAGATACGCAGTATTTT. Translating gives CATSDLTAPDTQYF.

J is TRBJ2-3 and V is TRBV5-1; the match to TRBD1 covers 9 bases. With V trimmed by 6 bases and J by 1 base, 18 bases remained unmatched. This CDR3 has 19 amino acids. Germline V gives CDR1 SGHRS, CDR2 YFSETQ. In nucleotides, the CDR3 is TGCGCCAGCACCCCATGGGGGACAGGGTTAAATTTAGGCACAGATACGCAGTATTTT. Translation gives CASTPWGTGLNLGTDTQYF.

This clone was seen only a few times. This rearrangement joins TRBV7-8 to TRBJ2-6, with D perhaps matching TRBD2 (5 bases). Trimming removed 0 bases from V and 1 base from J, with 13 bases in between. This CDR3 is built from 18 residues. In germline, CDR1 is SGHVS, CDR2 FQNEAQ. DNA for the CDR3: TGTGCCAGCAGCTTAGCCGGACTTGATTTTTCTGGGGCCAACGTCCTGACTTTC. Its protein product is CASSLAGLDFSGANVLTF.

The chain is built from TRBV7-9 and TRBJ1-6, with D possibly TRBD1 on 6 matching bases. The CDR3 totals 17 residues. CDR1 and CDR2 (germline): SEHNR, FQNEAQ (reference sequence). With 5 bases removed from V and 1 base from J, the gap between germline ends came to 15 bases. The CDR3, as DNA: TGTGCCAGCAGCCCAACGACAGGCCGATCCTATAATTCACCCCTCCACTTT. Its protein is CASSPTTGRSYNSPLHF.

The chain has TRBV5-4 and TRBJ1-4; D may be TRBD1 (5 bases). CDR1 and CDR2 (germline): SGHNT, YYREEE (reference sequence). CDR3 size: 14 residues. V shed 5 bases and J shed 8 bases, with 16 bases lying between them. CDR3 protein: CASSPQAGKEKLFF. The CDR3, as DNA: TGTGCCAGCAGTCCACAGGCGGGGAAGGAAAAACTGTTTTTT.

The chain links TRBV3-1 (or the pseudogene TRBV3-2) to TRBJ2-7, with D unclear. V lost 1 base and J lost 6, with 10 bases in between. The CDR3 has 13 residues. Looked up from germline, CDR1 is LGHDT and CDR2 is YNNKEL (reference sequence). The DNA of the CDR3 is TGTGCCAGCAGCCAAGCAATTCTCCTCGAGCAGTACTTC. It is translated as CASSQAILLEQYF.

This rearrangement joins TRBV28 to TRBJ1-5; D uncertain. CDR3 length equals 15 residues. Trimming pared 6 bases from V and 2 bases from J, leaving 14 bases between. The germline V gene encodes CDR1 MDHEN and CDR2 SYDVKM. The CDR3 sequence is CASRPVMRGNQPQHF. The CDR3 region has the DNA TGTGCCAGCAGACCGGTCATGAGGGGCAATCAGCCCCAGCATTTT.

J is TRBJ1-2 and V is TRBV5-8; 7 bases fit TRBD1. CDR1 is SGHTS, CDR2 YDEGEE, per germline. J lost 8 bases, V lost 1 base, and 11 bases had no gene match. This CDR3 has 15 residues. CDR3 amino acids: CASSLTTGRGEGYTF. Here the CDR3 DNA reads TGTGCCAGCAGCTTGACCACGGGCAGGGGGGAAGGCTACACCTTC.

This clone has a single count. The rearrangement joins TRBV18 to TRBJ1-1; D is undetermined. Germline-derived CDR1 and CDR2 are KGHSH and LQKENI. The CDR3 has 15 amino acids. Between the trimmed V and J ends, which lost 5 bases and 1 base, there was a span of 14 bases. This CDR3 is CASSMGNHRNTEAFF. CDR3 nucleotide sequence: TGTGCCAGCTCAATGGGTAACCACAGGAACACTGAAGCTTTCTTT.

V usage is TRBV19 and J usage is TRBJ1-5, with D tentatively TRBD1 (6 bases). The CDR3 loop spans 16 amino acids. From germline, CDR1 is LNHDA and CDR2 SQIVND (reference sequence). V gave up 4 bases and J gave up 5 bases, with 18 bases separating them. CDR3 residues: CASSTHHRAGDQPQHF. CDR3 coding DNA: TGTGCCAGTAGTACCCATCACCGGGCAGGGGATCAGCCCCAGCATTTT.

The chain joins TRBV13 to TRBJ2-2; D uncertain. The CDR3 loop spans 15 amino acids. V was cut by 0 bases and J by 8 bases, with 13 bases left in between. CDR1 and CDR2 (germline): PRHDT, FYEKMQ (reference sequence). The CDR3 nucleotides are TGTGCCAGCAGCTTAGGCCGGGCTGTTAGAGGGGAGCTGTTTTTT. It is translated as CASSLGRAVRGELFF.

The chain carries TRBV3-1 (or the pseudogene TRBV3-2) and TRBJ1-6, with D possibly being TRBD1 (5 bases). Trimming removed 6 bases from V and 2 bases from J, with 8 bases in between. The CDR3 spans 14 residues. Germline assignment: CDR1 LGHDT and CDR2 YNNKEL (reference sequence). The CDR3, as DNA: TGTGCCAGCAGGCTGGGGGCCTATAATTCACCCCTCCACTTT. As protein: CASRLGAYNSPLHF.

The chain couples TRBV15 to TRBJ2-5; the match to TRBD2 covers 14 bases. This CDR3 contains 17 residues. V was clipped by 5 bases and J by 1 base; unmatched bases: 6. Germline-derived CDR1 and CDR2 are LNHNV and YYDKDF (reference sequence). The CDR3 nucleotides read TGTGCCACCAGCGGACCCGGACTAGCGGGGGGCCAAGAGACCCAGTACTTC. Translated, it gives CATSGPGLAGGQETQYF.

The V call is TRBV6-5, the J call TRBJ2-7, with 11 nucleotides matching TRBD1. V lost 6 bases and J lost 0; bases outside the gene matches: 4. Germline assignment: CDR1 MNHEY and CDR2 SVGAGI. The CDR3 is 15 amino acids. The CDR3 nucleotides read TGTGCCAGCAGCGCCGGGACAGGGGGCTCCTACGAGCAGTACTTC. Translating it yields CASSAGTGGSYEQYF.